The sequence of this T cell receptor beta chain was determined in a study of regulatory T cells in long-lasting Graves disease. Unmatched junction bases numbered 7, after V lost 5 bases and J lost 3 bases. Per the germline V gene, CDR1 is KGHDR and CDR2 is SFDVKD. The CDR3 is 16 residues long. Construction of the TCR beta libraries employed iRepertoire HTBI primers in conjunction with Arm-PCR of CDR3 regions. TCRdb reprocessed the multiplex PCR reads via MiXCR and lists one record per CDR3 protein. Of 300,000 to 450,000 distinct CDR3 sequences listed, less than 20% are singletons. Time point denoted: newly diagnosed GD, antithyroid drugs for less than 3 months. RNA from PBMCs was the source of the TCR library.

This TCR was recovered from a female donor with Graves disease. Sample: peripheral blood mononuclear cells (PBMCs), taken at new diagnosis, from a patient treated with antithyroid drugs. This chain links TRBV24-1 with TRBJ2-2; TRBD1 matches at 8 bases. The CDR3 region has the DNA TGTGCCACCAGTGGATCAGGGGGCACGGACACCGGGGAGCTGTTTTTT. Protein product: CATSGSGGTDTGELFF.